The next 23 T cell receptor beta chains were all read from a single sample in a study of T cells in Graves' hyperthyroidism and ophthalmopathy. TCR beta CDR3 sequences were amplified from RNA transcripts. HTBI primers were employed in a first-round RT-PCR of the TCR CDR3. Each CDR3 protein gets one entry after TCRdb re-called the multiplex PCR reads with MiXCR. Of fewer than 350,000 distinct CDR3 sequences detected, about 16% appear once; the ten largest clones hold under 35%. The sample was blood. The receptor source for this set is a woman aged 45-60 years with Graves' hyperthyroidism that later progressed to Graves' ophthalmopathy.

This chain joins TRBV9 and TRBJ1-2; D is unresolved. Germline V gene data show CDR1 as SGDLS and CDR2 as YYNGEE. The CDR3 is made up of 13 amino acids. V was cut by 4 bases and J by 6 bases, with 13 bases left in between. CDR3 residues: CASSSKSGNGYTF. The CDR3 nucleotides are TGTGCCAGCAGCTCCAAATCGGGGAATGGCTACACCTTC. The variable domain in full, with the rest retrieved from reference TRBV9 and TRBJ1-2, is DSGVTQTPKHLITATGQRVTLRCSPRSGDLSVYWYQQSLDQGLQFLIQYYNGEERAKGNILERFSAQQFPDLHSELNLSSLELGDSALYFCASSSKSGNGYTFGSGTRLTVV.

V and J are TRBV4-1 and TRBJ2-5, with TRBD1 matching 9 bases. Germline CDR1 and CDR2: MGHRA and YSYEKL. The J segment lost 7 bases and the V segment lost 1 base, leaving 7 bases of the junction unmatched. This CDR3 contains 15 residues. CDR3 sequence: CASSQGDRDVGTQYF. As DNA, the CDR3 is TGCGCCAGCAGCCAAGGGGACAGGGACGTCGGGACCCAGTACTTC.

The V and J genes are TRBV5-4 and TRBJ1-3, with D tentatively TRBD1 (6 bases). Germline CDR1 SGHNT, CDR2 YYREEE (reference sequence). CDR3 length equals 15 residues. V lost 3 bases to trimming and J lost 2 bases, with 12 bases between them. CDR3 nucleotides: TGTGCCAGCAGCTCGAAAGGGGGTCCTGGAAACACCATATATTTT. This encodes CASSSKGGPGNTIYF.

This clonotype was seen repeatedly, ten times or more. The CDR3 bases are TGTGCCAGCAGCTCCGGTCCCGGGACAGGGAATGGCTACACCTTC. Translation: CASSSGPGTGNGYTF. The chain uses TRBV5-6 and TRBJ1-2, with TRBD1 identical over 9 bases. The CDR3 length is 15 residues. Germline CDR1 reads SGHDT; CDR2 reads YYEEEE. Trimming took 3 bases from V and 6 from J; bases not matched to a gene: 9.

There are many counts of this clonotype. This chain uses TRBV19 with TRBJ2-7; TRBD1 matches at 11 bases. Trimming took 9 bases from V and 4 from J; bases not matched to a gene: 2. Germline loops: CDR1 LNHDA, CDR2 SQIVND (reference sequence). The CDR3 runs 12 residues. The CDR3 sequence is CASGTGGYEQYF. The CDR3 nucleotides read TGTGCCAGCGGGACAGGGGGTTACGAGCAGTACTTC.

This clonotype was counted only a few times. This rearrangement joins TRBV6-1 to TRBJ2-1, with 9 bases lining up with TRBD2. Germline-derived CDR1 and CDR2 are MNHNS and SASEGT. The CDR3 contains 14 residues. The ends lost 5 bases at V and 6 bases at J; junction bases unmatched: 5. The CDR3 region is CASSPGLASNEQFF. The CDR3 nucleotides read TGTGCCAGCAGTCCGGGACTAGCTAGCAATGAGCAGTTCTTC.

This clonotype came up many times. The J gene is TRBJ2-1, the V gene TRBV5-1; the match to TRBD2 covers 8 bases. With 6 bases clipped from V and 7 bases from J, the junction kept 12 bases outside the gene matches. The CDR3 loop spans 15 amino acids. Germline CDR1 is SGHRS and CDR2 is YFSETQ. CDR3 DNA: TGCGCCAGCACCCCGGGGGGGAGGGCGTGGAATGAGCAGTTCTTC. As protein: CASTPGGRAWNEQFF.

This clonotype has a handful of counts. J is TRBJ1-2 and V is TRBV7-9, with TRBD1 identical over 9 bases. The CDR3 totals 15 residues. Germline values: CDR1 SEHNR, CDR2 FQNEAQ (reference sequence). The J segment lost 7 bases and the V segment lost 4 bases, leaving 10 bases of the junction unmatched. The CDR3 is CASSSVGDRDSGYTF. Written as DNA, the CDR3 is TGTGCCAGCAGCTCGGTCGGGGACAGGGATAGTGGCTACACCTTC. Full variable domain (outside the CDR3, taken from reference TRBV7-9 and TRBJ1-2): DTGVSQNPRHKITKRGQNVTFRCDPISEHNRLYWYRQTLGQGPEFLTYFQNEAQLEKSRLLSDRFSAERPKGSFSTLEIQRTEQGDSAMYLCASSSVGDRDSGYTFGSGTRLTVV.

This clonotype was detected ten times or more. The chain employs TRBV11-2 and TRBJ1-1; D gene uncertain. Trimming removed 0 bases from V and 11 bases from J, with 13 bases in between. The CDR3 length is 13 residues. Per the germline V gene, CDR1 is SGHAT and CDR2 is FQNNGV. The CDR3 loop is CASSLEGLAKAFF. The CDR3 nucleotides are TGTGCCAGCAGCTTAGAGGGCCTGGCAAAGGCTTTCTTT.

The table lists this clonotype with many counts. The CDR3 nucleotides are TGCAGCGTTGGAAAGAACACCGGGGAGCTGTTTTTT. Its translation: CSVGKNTGELFF. This chain connects TRBV29-1 to TRBJ2-2; no clear D. The CDR3 is made up of 12 amino acids. Trimming stripped 4 bases from V and 1 base from J, with 4 bases between. CDR1 is SQVTM and CDR2 is ANQGSEA in the germline V gene.

In this sample, this clonotype turned up many times. This chain uses TRBV20-1 with TRBJ2-3, with TRBD1 matching 9 bases. The CDR3 totals 13 residues. Germline-derived CDR1 and CDR2 are DFQATT and SNEGSKA (reference sequence). V was pared by 5 bases and J by 5 bases, with 5 bases of the junction left unmatched. The CDR3 is CSAAGTGIDTQYF. The CDR3, as DNA: TGCAGTGCTGCCGGGACAGGGATAGATACGCAGTATTTT.

This clonotype was found many times. CDR3 in DNA: TGTGCCAGCAGTTTATTTACAGCCGGGTACGAGCAGTACTTC. It translates to CASSLFTAGYEQYF. V and J are TRBV27 and TRBJ2-7; D not resolved. This CDR3 comprises 14 residues. The V end lost 1 base, the J end lost 4 bases, and 11 bases lay between the germline ends. Germline V gene data show CDR1 as MNHEY and CDR2 as SMNVEV (reference sequence).

Of note for this clonotype: Possible read error: a much larger clone is one base away. The chain links TRBV18 to TRBJ1-2; the D is unclear. CDR3 length equals 12 residues. Germline values: CDR1 KGHSH, CDR2 LQKENI. The CDR3 spells CACSLQPEGYTF. Here the CDR3 DNA reads TGTGCCTGCTCACTGCAGCCCGAAGGCTACACCTTC.

This clonotype was detected many times. V gene TRBV5-6 combines with J gene TRBJ1-1, with 9 bases lining up with TRBD1. Trimming cost V 6 bases and J 1 base; bases outside gene matches: 7. Germline V lookup: CDR1 SGHDT, CDR2 YYEEEE. The CDR3 spans 15 residues. The CDR3 reads CASNLRDRENTEAFF. CDR3 nucleotide sequence: TGTGCCAGCAACCTTAGGGACAGGGAGAACACTGAAGCTTTCTTT. Looking up the rest from reference TRBV5-6 and TRBJ1-1 gives the full variable domain: DAGVTQSPTHLIKTRGQQVTLRCSPKSGHDTVSWYQQALGQGPQFIFQYYEEEERQRGNFPDRFSGHQFPNYSSELNVNALLLGDSALYLCASNLRDRENTEAFFGQGTRLTVV.

The chain combines TRBV9 with TRBJ2-4, with D uncertain. This CDR3 is built from 14 residues. Germline-derived CDR1 and CDR2 are SGDLS and YYNGEE. V lost 7 bases and J 0 bases, leaving 11 bases between the germline ends. The DNA for the CDR3 is TGTGCCAGCTCCTCTGCTTTAGCCAAAAACATTCAGTACTTC. Translation: CASSSALAKNIQYF.

This clonotype came up once. DNA of the CDR3: TGTGCCAGCAGTTTAGTAGACAGCGCAACTAATGAAAAACTGTTTTTT. As protein: CASSLVDSATNEKLFF. The V and J genes are TRBV28 and TRBJ1-4; D perhaps matches TRBD1 (5 bases). Germline V gene data show CDR1 as MDHEN and CDR2 as SYDVKM. V lost 2 bases to trimming and J lost 0 bases, with 10 bases between them. CDR3 size: 16 residues.

This clonotype was counted many times. This chain links TRBV3-1 with TRBJ2-3, with 11 bases that match TRBD2. The CDR3 has 16 amino acids. Trimming at V came to 6 bases and at J to 0 bases, leaving 5 bases not matched to a gene. CDR1 is LGHDT and CDR2 is YNNKEL in the germline V gene (reference sequence). The CDR3 is CASSRRLAGSTDTQYF. The DNA for the CDR3 is TGTGCCAGCAGTCGACGACTAGCGGGGAGCACAGATACGCAGTATTTT.

This clonotype was recorded at least ten times. The rearrangement joins TRBV7-3 to TRBJ2-5; 7 nucleotides line up with TRBD1. The CDR3 is 13 amino acids. Germline values: CDR1 SGHTA, CDR2 FQGTGA. J was trimmed by 2 bases and V by 4 bases; bases with no gene match: 1. CDR3 loop: CASSSQGQETQYF. CDR3 sequence (DNA): TGTGCCAGCAGCTCACAGGGGCAAGAGACCCAGTACTTC.

The chain carries TRBV15 and TRBJ2-5; D gene unclear. Trimming stripped 3 bases from V and 5 bases from J, with 10 bases between. Germline V lookup: CDR1 LNHNV, CDR2 YYDKDF (reference sequence). The CDR3 covers 13 residues. The CDR3 reads CATSSRNGETQYF. For the CDR3, the DNA is TGTGCCACCAGCAGTAGGAATGGGGAGACCCAGTACTTC.

This clonotype was recorded a few times. This rearrangement joins TRBV29-1 to TRBJ2-7, with 11 bases matching TRBD1. CDR3 length equals 16 residues. Per germline, CDR1 SQVTM and CDR2 ANQGSEA. J was trimmed by 4 bases and V by 7 bases; bases with no gene match: 15. In DNA form, the CDR3 reads TGCAGCGCCGTGCCCTTAGGGACAGGGGGGTTATACGAGCAGTACTTC. Amino acid sequence: CSAVPLGTGGLYEQYF.

This clonotype was seen more than once but under ten times. The genes are TRBV6-2 or TRBV6-3 and TRBJ2-1, with D perhaps TRBD2 (5 bases). V dropped 4 bases and J dropped 1 base, with 8 bases sitting between them. The CDR3 consists of 14 residues. CDR1 is MNHEY, CDR2 SVGEGT, per germline. The CDR3 spells CASSFSGSYNEQFF. The CDR3 DNA follows: TGTGCCAGCAGTTTTTCGGGGTCCTACAATGAGCAGTTCTTC.

Many counts were recorded for this clonotype. For the CDR3, the DNA is TGCAGTGCTAGAACAGGGGGCCAAGAGACCCAGTACTTC. This gives the protein CSARTGGQETQYF. The chain has TRBV20-1 and TRBJ2-5; 8 nucleotides align to TRBD1. Looked up from germline, CDR1 is DFQATT and CDR2 is SNEGSKA (reference sequence). The junction had 0 bases not matched to a gene; V was cut back by 2 bases and J by 1 base. This CDR3 is built from 13 residues.

V usage is TRBV28 and J usage is TRBJ1-2; D is uncertain. Trimming took off 6 bases at V and 5 bases at J, with 16 bases between the two ends. Germline-derived CDR1 and CDR2 are MDHEN and SYDVKM. This CDR3 has 14 residues. DNA for the CDR3: TGTGCCAGCAGCGTTAAAGAAATGGGGTATGGCTACACCTTC. Translated, it gives CASSVKEMGYGYTF.